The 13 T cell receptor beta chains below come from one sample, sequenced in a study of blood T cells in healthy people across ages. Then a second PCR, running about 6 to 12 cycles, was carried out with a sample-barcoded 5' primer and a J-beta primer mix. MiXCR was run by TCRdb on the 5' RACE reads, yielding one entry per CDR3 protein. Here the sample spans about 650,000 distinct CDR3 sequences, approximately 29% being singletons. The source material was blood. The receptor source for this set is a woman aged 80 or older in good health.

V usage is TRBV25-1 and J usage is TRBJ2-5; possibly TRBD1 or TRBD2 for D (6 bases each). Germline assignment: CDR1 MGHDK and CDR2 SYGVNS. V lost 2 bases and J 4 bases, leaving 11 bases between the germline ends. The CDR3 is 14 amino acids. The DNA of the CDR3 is TGTGCCAGCAGTGAACGGGGGCACGGAGAGACCCAGTACTTC. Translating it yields CASSERGHGETQYF. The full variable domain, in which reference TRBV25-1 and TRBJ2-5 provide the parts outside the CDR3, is EADIYQTPRYLVIGTGKKITLECSQTMGHDKMYWYQQDPGMELHLIHYSYGVNSTEKGDLSSESTVSRIRTEHFPLTLESARPSHTSQYLCASSERGHGETQYFGPGTRLLVL.

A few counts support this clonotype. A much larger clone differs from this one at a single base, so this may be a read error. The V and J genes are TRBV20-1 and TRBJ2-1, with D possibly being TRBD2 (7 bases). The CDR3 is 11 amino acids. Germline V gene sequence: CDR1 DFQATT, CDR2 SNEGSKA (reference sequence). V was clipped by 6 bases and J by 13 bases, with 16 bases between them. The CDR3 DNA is TGCAGTGCAGGGGGGGAAGAGACCCAGTTCTTC. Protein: CSAGGEETQFF.

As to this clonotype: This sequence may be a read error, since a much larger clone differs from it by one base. The CDR3 loop reads CASSYSGYGYTF. DNA for the CDR3: TGTGCCAGCAGTTACTCGGGGTATGGCTACACCTTC. The chain carries TRBV6-5 and TRBJ1-2; D gene unclear. The length of the CDR3 is 12 residues. CDR1 and CDR2 from the germline V gene are MNHEY and SVGAGI. Deletions cut 0 bases from V and 5 bases from J, with 4 bases between.

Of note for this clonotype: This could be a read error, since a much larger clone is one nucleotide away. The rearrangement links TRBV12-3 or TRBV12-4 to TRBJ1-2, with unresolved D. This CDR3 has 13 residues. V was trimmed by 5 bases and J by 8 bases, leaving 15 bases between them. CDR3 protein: CASSGGRWSGYTF. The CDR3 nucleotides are TGTGCCAGCAGTGGAGGCAGGTGGTCGGGCTACACCTTC.

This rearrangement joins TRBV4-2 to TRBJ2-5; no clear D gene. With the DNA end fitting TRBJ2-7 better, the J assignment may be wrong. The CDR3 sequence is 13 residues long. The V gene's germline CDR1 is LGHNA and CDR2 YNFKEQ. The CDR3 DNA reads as TGTGCCAGCAGCCAACTACAGCGCTACGAGCAGTACTTC. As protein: CASSQLQRYEQYF.

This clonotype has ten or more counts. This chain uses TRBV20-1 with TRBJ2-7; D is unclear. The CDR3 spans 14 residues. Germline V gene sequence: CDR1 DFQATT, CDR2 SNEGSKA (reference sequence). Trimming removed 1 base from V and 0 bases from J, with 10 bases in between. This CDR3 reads CSARVGTSSYEQYF. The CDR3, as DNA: TGCAGTGCTAGAGTCGGTACTTCCTCCTACGAGCAGTACTTC.

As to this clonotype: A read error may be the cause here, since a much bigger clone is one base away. Here the CDR3 reads CASSADRVDQPQHF. CDR3 nucleotides: TGTGCCAGCAGTGCAGACAGAGTCGATCAGCCCCAGCATTTT. The chain uses TRBV6-1 and TRBJ1-5; a weak D match, TRBD1 (5 bases). The CDR3 runs 14 residues. With 4 bases removed from V and 5 bases from J, the gap between germline ends came to 12 bases. The germline V gene encodes CDR1 MNHNS and CDR2 SASEGT.

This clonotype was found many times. The CDR3 region is CSARDPGTGGTDTQYF. CDR3 nucleotides: TGCAGTGCTAGAGATCCCGGGACAGGGGGCACAGATACGCAGTATTTT. This chain links TRBV20-1 with TRBJ2-3; 10 nucleotides agree with TRBD1. CDR1 and CDR2 (germline): DFQATT, SNEGSKA (reference sequence). V was pared by 0 bases and J by 1 base, with 4 bases of the junction left unmatched. The CDR3 covers 16 residues.

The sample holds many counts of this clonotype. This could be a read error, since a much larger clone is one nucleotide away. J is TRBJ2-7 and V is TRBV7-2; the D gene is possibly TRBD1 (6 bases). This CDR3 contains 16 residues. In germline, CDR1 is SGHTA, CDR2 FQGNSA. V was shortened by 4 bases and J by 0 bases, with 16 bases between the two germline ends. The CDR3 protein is CASSSVDRRSSYEQYF. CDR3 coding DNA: TGTGCCAGCAGCTCCGTTGACAGGCGCAGCTCCTACGAGCAGTACTTC.

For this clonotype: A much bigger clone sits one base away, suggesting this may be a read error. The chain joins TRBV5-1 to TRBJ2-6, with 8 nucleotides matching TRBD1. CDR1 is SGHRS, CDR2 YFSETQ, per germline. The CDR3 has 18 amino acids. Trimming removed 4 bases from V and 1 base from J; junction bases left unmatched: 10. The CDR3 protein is CASSGADRGRSGANVLTF. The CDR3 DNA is TGCGCCAGCAGCGGGGCAGACAGGGGACGGTCTGGGGCCAACGTCCTGACTTTC.

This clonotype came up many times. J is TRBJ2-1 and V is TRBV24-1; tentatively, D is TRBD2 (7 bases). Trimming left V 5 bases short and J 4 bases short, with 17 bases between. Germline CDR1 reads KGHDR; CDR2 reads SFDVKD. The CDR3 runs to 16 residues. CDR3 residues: CATSVLRGAEYNEQFF. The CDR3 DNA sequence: TGTGCCACCAGTGTCCTACGGGGGGCGGAATACAATGAGCAGTTCTTC.

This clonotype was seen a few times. The CDR3 sequence: CSATLASGGFRSSYNEQYF. The CDR3 DNA reads TGCAGTGCTACCCTTGCTAGCGGGGGGTTCCGGAGCTCCTACAATGAGCAGTACTTC. J is TRBJ2-1 and V is TRBV20-1; 11 bases map to TRBD2. Matching the DNA end better, TRBJ2-7 makes the J call doubtful. Germline CDR1 reads DFQATT; CDR2 reads SNEGSKA (reference sequence). The CDR3 has 19 residues.

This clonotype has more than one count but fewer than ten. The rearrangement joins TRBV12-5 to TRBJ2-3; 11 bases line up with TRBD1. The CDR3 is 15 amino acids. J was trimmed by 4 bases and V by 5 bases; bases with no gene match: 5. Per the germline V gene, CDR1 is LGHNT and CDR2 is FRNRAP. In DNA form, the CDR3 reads TGTGCTAGTGGTCCAGGACAGGGGGCCCCAGATACGCAGTATTTT. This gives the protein CASGPGQGAPDTQYF.